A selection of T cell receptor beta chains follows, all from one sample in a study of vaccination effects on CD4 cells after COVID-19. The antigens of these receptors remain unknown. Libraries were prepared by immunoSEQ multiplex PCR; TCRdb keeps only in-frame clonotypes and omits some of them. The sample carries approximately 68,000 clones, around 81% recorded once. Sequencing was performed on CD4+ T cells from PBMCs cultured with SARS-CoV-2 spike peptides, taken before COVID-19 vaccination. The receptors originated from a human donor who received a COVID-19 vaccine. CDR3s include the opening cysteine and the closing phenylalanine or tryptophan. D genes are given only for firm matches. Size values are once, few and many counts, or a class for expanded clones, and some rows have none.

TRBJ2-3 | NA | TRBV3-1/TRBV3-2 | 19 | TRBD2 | CASSRYIAGGIIGTDTQYF | TGTGCCAGCAGCCGATACATAGCGGGAGGCATTATCGGCACAGATACGCAGTATTTT
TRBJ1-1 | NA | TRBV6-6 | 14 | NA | CASSYPRDNTEAFF | TGTGCCAGCAGTTATCCCAGGGATAACACTGAAGCTTTCTTT
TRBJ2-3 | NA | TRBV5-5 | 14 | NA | CASSLRADTDTQYF | TGTGCCAGCAGCTTGCGGGCGGACACAGATACGCAGTATTTT
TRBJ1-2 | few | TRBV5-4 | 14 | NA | CASSLVGGDYGYTF | TGTGCCAGCAGCCTGGTTGGGGGTGACTATGGCTACACCTTC
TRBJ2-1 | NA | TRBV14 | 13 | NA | CASSQIPGSEQFF | TGTGCCAGCAGCCAAATTCCGGGGAGTGAGCAGTTCTTC
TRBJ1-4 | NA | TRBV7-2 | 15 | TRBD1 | CASSFGGGFGEKLFF | TGTGCCAGCAGCTTTGGAGGGGGCTTTGGGGAAAAACTGTTTTTT
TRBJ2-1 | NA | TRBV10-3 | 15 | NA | CAISEGGGVGNEQFF | TGTGCCATCAGTGAAGGGGGGGGCGTTGGCAATGAGCAGTTCTTC
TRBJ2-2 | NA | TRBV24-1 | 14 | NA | CATTQGGRGGELFF | TGTGCCACCACCCAGGGGGGACGTGGCGGGGAGCTGTTTTTT
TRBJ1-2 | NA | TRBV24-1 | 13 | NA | CATGGQGGYGYTF | TGTGCCACCGGGGGGCAGGGAGGCTATGGCTACACCTTC
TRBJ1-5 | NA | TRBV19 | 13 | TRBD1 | CASSTQGDQPQHF | TGTGCCAGTAGTACGCAGGGGGATCAGCCCCAGCATTTT
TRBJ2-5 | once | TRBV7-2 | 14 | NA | CASSLGGAQETQYF | TGTGCCAGCAGCTTAGGGGGGGCCCAAGAGACCCAGTACTTC
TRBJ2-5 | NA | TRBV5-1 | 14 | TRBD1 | CASSSGQAQETQYF | TGCGCCAGCAGCAGCGGACAGGCTCAAGAGACCCAGTACTTC
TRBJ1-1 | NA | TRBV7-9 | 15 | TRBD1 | CASSSGQGTRIEAFF | TGTGCCAGCAGCTCCGGACAGGGGACAAGGATTGAAGCTTTCTTT
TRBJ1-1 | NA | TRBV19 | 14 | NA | CASINRRVNTEAFF | TGTGCCAGTATTAACCGCAGAGTGAACACTGAAGCTTTCTTT
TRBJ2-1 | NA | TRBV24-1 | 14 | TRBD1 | CATSTGQINNEQFF | TGTGCCACGAGTACGGGACAGATTAACAATGAGCAGTTCTTC
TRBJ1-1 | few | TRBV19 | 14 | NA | CASSKQEGRTEAFF | TGTGCCAGTAGTAAACAGGAGGGGCGCACTGAAGCTTTCTTT
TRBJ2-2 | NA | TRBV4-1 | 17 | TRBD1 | CASSHTPGQHNTGELFF | TGCGCCAGCAGCCATACCCCGGGACAGCATAACACCGGGGAGCTGTTTTTT
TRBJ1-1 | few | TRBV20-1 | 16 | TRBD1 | CSASFPDRGLNTEAFF | TGCAGTGCTAGTTTCCCGGACAGGGGTCTGAACACTGAAGCTTTCTTT
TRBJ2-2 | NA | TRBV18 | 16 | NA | CASSTPVGQNTGELFF | TGTGCCAGCTCGACACCGGTCGGGCAGAACACCGGGGAGCTGTTTTTT
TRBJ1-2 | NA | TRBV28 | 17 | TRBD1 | CASSSPGQGVTVGGYTF | TGTGCCAGCAGTTCTCCGGGACAGGGGGTCACAGTGGGAGGCTACACCTTC
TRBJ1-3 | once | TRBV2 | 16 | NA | CASSERRLTAGNTIYF | TGTGCCAGCAGCGAGCGGCGGCTCACCGCTGGAAACACCATATATTTT
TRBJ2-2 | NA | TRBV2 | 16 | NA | CASTSSTTGGTGELFF | TGTGCCAGCACTTCCTCGACTACCGGTGGCACCGGGGAGCTGTTTTTT
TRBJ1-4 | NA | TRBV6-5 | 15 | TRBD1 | CASSYSGQGIGKLFF | TGTGCCAGCAGTTACTCGGGACAGGGAATCGGAAAACTGTTTTTT
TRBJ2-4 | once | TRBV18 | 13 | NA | CASSPSGDNIQYF | TGTGCCAGCTCACCGTCCGGGGATAACATTCAGTACTTC
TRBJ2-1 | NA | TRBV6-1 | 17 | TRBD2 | CASSEAESGVPLNEQFF | TGTGCCAGCAGTGAAGCGGAGAGCGGGGTGCCCCTGAATGAGCAGTTCTTC
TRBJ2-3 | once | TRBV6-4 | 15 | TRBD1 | CASSDLGQGGDTQYF | TGTGCCAGCAGTGACTTGGGACAGGGAGGAGATACGCAGTATTTT
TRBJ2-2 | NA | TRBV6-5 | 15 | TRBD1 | CASTRTGGTTGELFF | TGTGCCAGCACCAGGACAGGGGGCACCACCGGGGAGCTGTTTTTT
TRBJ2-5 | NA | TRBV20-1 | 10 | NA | CSAKRETQYF | TGCAGTGCCAAGCGAGAGACCCAGTACTTC
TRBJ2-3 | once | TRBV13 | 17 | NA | CASSLGRGGTGTDTQYF | TGTGCCAGCAGCTTAGGTAGGGGGGGGACCGGCACAGATACGCAGTATTTT
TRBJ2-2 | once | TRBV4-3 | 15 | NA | CASRRTGRGTGELFF | TGCGCCAGCAGACGTACAGGGAGGGGCACCGGGGAGCTGTTTTTT
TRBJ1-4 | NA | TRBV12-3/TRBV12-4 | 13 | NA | CASSLVKNEKLFF | TGTGCCAGCAGTTTGGTAAAAAATGAAAAACTGTTTTTT
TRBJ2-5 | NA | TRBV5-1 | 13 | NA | CASSLNSGETQYF | TGCGCCAGCAGCTTGAATTCGGGGGAGACCCAGTACTTC
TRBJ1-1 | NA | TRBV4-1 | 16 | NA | CASSQAGRVGDTEAFF | TGCGCCAGCAGCCAAGCGGGCAGGGTAGGGGACACTGAAGCTTTCTTT
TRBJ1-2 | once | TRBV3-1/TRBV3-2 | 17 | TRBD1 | CASSERVGAGGEYGYTF | TGTGCCAGCAGCGAAAGGGTAGGGGCAGGGGGGGAATATGGCTACACCTTC
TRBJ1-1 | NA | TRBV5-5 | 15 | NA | CASSLDISGYTEAFF | TGTGCCAGCAGCTTGGATATCTCGGGGTACACTGAAGCTTTCTTT
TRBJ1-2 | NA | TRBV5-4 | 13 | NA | CASSLGASGGYTF | TGTGCCAGCAGCTTGGGCGCCTCTGGGGGCTACACCTTC
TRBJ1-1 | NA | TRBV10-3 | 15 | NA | CAISDLEQGGTEAFF | TGTGCCATCAGTGACTTAGAGCAGGGAGGGACTGAAGCTTTCTTT
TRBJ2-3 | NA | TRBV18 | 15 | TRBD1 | CASSQQGAVADTQYF | TGTGCCAGCTCACAACAGGGGGCAGTGGCAGATACGCAGTATTTT
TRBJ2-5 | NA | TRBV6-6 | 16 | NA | CASSYSPRDTQETQYF | TGTGCCAGCAGTTACTCGCCCAGGGACACCCAAGAGACCCAGTACTTC
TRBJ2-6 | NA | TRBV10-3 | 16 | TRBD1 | CAIKGALPSGANVLTF | TGTGCCATCAAGGGGGCCCTTCCCTCTGGGGCCAACGTCCTGACTTTC
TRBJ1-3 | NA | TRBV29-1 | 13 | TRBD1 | CSGVQGAGNTIYF | TGCAGCGGCGTACAGGGGGCTGGAAACACCATATATTTT
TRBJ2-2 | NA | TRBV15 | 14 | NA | CATSRGGVVGELFF | TGTGCCACCAGCAGAGGTGGGGTCGTGGGGGAGCTGTTTTTT
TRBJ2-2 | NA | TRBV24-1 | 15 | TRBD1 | CATSAVRGLSGELFF | TGTGCCACCAGTGCAGTCAGGGGGTTATCCGGGGAGCTGTTTTTT
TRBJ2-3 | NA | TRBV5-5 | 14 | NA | CASSFGGYTDTQYF | TGTGCCAGCAGCTTCGGGGGATACACAGATACGCAGTATTTT
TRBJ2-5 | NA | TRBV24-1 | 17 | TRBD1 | CATSDPGQGFSQETQYF | TGTGCCACCAGTGACCCAGGACAGGGGTTTTCGCAAGAGACCCAGTACTTC
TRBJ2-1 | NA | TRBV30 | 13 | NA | CAWSGGAYNEQFF | TGTGCCTGGAGTGGGGGCGCCTACAATGAGCAGTTCTTC
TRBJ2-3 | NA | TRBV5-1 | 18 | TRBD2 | CASSLGGGEDHLSDTQYF | TGCGCCAGCAGCTTGGGGGGAGGGGAGGACCATCTGAGCGATACGCAGTATTTT